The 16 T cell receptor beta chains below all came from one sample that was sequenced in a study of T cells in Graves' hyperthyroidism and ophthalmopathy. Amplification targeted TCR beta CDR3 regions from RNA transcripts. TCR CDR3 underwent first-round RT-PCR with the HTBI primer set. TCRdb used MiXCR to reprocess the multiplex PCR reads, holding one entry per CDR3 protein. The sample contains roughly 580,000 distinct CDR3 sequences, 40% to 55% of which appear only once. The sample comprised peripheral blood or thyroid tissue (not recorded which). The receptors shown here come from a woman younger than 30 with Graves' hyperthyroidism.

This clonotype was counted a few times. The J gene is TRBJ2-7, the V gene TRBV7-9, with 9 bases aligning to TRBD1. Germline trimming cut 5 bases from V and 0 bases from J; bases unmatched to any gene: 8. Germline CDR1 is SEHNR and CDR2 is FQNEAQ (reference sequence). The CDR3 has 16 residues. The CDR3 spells CASSPIGTGSSYEQYF. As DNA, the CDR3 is TGTGCCAGCAGCCCGATCGGGACAGGGAGCTCCTACGAGCAGTACTTC.

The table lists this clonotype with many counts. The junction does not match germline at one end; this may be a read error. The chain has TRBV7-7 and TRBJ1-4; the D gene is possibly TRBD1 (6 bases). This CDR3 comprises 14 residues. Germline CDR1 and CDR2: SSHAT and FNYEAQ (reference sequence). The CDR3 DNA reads TGTGCTAGCAGCTTAGGGGGACTTAATGAAAAACTGTTTTTT. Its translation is CASSLGGLNEKLFF.

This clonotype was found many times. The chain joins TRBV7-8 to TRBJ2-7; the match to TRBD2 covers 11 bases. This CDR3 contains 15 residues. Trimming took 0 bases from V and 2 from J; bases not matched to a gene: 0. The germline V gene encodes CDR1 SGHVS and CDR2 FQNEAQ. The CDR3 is CASSLALAGAYEQYF. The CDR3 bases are TGTGCCAGCAGCTTAGCACTAGCGGGAGCCTACGAGCAGTACTTC. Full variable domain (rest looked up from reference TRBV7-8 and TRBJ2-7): GAGVSQSPRYKVAKRGQDVALRCDPISGHVSLFWYQQALGQGPEFLTYFQNEAQLDKSGLPSDRFFAERPEGSVSTLKIQRTQQEDSAVYLCASSLALAGAYEQYFGPGTRLTVT.

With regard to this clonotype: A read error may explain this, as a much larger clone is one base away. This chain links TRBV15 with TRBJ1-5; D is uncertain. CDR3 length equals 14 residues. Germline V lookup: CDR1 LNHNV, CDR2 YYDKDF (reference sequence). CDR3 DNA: TGTGCCACCGGCAGAGGGAGGGTCAATCAGCCCCAGCATTTT. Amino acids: CATGRGRVNQPQHF.

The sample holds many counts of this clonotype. The CDR3 region has the DNA TGCGCCAGCAGTGCCCTAGCGGAACAAGAGACCCAGTACTTC. It translates to CASSALAEQETQYF. The chain links TRBV10-2 to TRBJ2-5, with 7 positions matching TRBD2. The CDR3 has 14 residues. The germline gives CDR1 WSHSY, CDR2 SAAADI. Trimming cost V 4 bases and J 2 bases; bases outside gene matches: 4.

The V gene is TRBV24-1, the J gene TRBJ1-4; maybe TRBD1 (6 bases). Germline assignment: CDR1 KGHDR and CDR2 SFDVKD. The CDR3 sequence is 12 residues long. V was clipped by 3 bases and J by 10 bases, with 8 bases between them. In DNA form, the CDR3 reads TGTGCCACCAGTGATCCACAGGGAAAACTGTTTTTT. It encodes CATSDPQGKLFF.

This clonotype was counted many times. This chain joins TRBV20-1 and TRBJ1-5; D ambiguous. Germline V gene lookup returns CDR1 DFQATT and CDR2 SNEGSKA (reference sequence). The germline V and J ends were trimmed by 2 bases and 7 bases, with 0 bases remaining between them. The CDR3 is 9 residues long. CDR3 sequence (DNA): TGCAGTGCTAGACAGCCCCAGCATTTT. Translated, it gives CSARQPQHF.

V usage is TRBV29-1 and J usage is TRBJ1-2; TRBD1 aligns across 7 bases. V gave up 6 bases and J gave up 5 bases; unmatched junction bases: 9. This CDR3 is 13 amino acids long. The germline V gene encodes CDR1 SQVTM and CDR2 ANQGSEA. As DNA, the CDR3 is TGCAGCGTAACAGGGGTCTTCGGTTATGGCTACACCTTC. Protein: CSVTGVFGYGYTF.

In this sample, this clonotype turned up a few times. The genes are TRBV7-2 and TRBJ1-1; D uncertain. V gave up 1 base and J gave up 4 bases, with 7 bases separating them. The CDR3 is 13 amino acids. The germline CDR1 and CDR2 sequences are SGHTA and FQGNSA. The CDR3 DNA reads TGTGCCAGCAGCTTAGTCTCCAGCACTGAAGCTTTCTTT. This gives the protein CASSLVSSTEAFF.

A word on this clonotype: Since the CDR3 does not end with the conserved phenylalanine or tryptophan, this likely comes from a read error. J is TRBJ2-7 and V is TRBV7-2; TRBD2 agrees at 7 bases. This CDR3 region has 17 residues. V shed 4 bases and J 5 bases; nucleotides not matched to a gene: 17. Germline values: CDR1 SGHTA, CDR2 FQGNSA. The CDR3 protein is CASSSAPGWAGANEQYL. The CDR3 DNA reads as TGTGCCAGCAGCTCCGCCCCGGGCTGGGCGGGAGCCAACGAGCAGTACCTC.

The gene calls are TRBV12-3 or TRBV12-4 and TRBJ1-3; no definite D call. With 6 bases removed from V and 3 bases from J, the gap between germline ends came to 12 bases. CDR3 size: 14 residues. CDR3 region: CASSFGFIGNTIYF. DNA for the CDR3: TGTGCCAGCAGCTTCGGGTTTATTGGAAACACCATATATTTT.

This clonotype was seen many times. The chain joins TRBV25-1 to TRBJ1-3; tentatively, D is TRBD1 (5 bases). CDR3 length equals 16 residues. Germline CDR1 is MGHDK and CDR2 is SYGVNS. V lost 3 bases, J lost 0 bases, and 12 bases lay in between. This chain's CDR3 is CASSEAQGTSGNTIYF. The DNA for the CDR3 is TGTGCCAGCAGTGAGGCCCAGGGAACCTCTGGAAACACCATATATTTT.

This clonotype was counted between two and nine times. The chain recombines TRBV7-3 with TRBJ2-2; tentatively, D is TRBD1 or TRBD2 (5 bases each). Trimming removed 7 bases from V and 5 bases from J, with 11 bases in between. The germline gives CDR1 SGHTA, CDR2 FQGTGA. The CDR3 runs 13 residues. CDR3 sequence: CASTNWGTGELFF. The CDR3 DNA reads TGTGCCAGCACCAATTGGGGGACCGGGGAGCTGTTTTTT.

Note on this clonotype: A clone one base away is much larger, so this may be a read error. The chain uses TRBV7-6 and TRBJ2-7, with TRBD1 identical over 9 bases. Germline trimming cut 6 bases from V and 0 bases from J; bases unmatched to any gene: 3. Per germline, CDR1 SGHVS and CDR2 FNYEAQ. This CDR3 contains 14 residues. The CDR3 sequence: CASRTGQGSYEQYF. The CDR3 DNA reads TGTGCCAGCAGGACGGGACAGGGCTCCTACGAGCAGTACTTC. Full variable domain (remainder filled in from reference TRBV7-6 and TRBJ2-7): GAGVSQSPRYKVTKRGQDVALRCDPISGHVSLYWYRQALGQGPEFLTYFNYEAQQDKSGLPNDRFSAERPEGSISTLTIQRTEQRDSAMYRCASRTGQGSYEQYFGPGTRLTVT.

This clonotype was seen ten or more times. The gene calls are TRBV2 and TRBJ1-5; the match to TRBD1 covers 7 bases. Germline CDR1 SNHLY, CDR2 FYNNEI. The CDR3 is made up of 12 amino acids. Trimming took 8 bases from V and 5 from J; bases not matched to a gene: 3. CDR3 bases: TGTGCCAGCGGCAGGGGGGATCAGCCCCAGCATTTT. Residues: CASGRGDQPQHF.

The CDR3 region is CASSQGGLNTEAFF. As DNA, the CDR3 is TGCGCCAGCAGCCAAGGGGGCCTGAACACTGAAGCTTTCTTT. The chain has TRBV4-1 and TRBJ1-1; weak D call: TRBD1 (5 bases). V was shortened by 1 base and J by 0 bases, with 6 bases between the two germline ends. Germline CDR1 reads MGHRA; CDR2 reads YSYEKL. This CDR3 spans 14 amino acids.